The 4 T cell receptor beta chains given below trace back to one sample, sequenced in a study of prognosis after radiotherapy for stage I lung cancer. Starting from genomic DNA, TCR beta CDR3 was amplified through two-round multiplex PCR. Round one of PCR was performed, and it used primers specific to each TRBV and TRBJ gene. TCRdb re-analysed the multiplex PCR reads in MiXCR, keeping a single row per CDR3 protein. The sample contains some 38,000 distinct CDR3 sequences, 24% of which appear only once. Sequencing was performed on PBMCs, taken before or after stereotactic body radiation therapy (not recorded which). These TCRs come from a donor over 45 with non-small cell lung cancer.

Of note for this clonotype: The CDR3 does not end in the conserved phenylalanine or tryptophan, so this is likely a read error. The chain is built from TRBV7-6 and TRBJ2-6; TRBD1 is a possible D gene (6 bases). CDR3 length: 17 residues. V shed 3 bases and J shed 2 bases, with 14 bases lying between them. Germline values: CDR1 SGHVS, CDR2 FNYEAQ. The CDR3 DNA sequence: TGTGCCAGCAGCTTGGGACCGCAGGGGACTGGGGCCAACGTCCTGACTCTC. Translation: CASSLGPQGTGANVLTL.

This clonotype has at least ten counts. The chain has TRBV28 and TRBJ2-6; tentatively, D is TRBD2 (5 bases). Per germline, CDR1 MDHEN and CDR2 SYDVKM. V dropped 3 bases and J dropped 2 bases, with 5 bases sitting between them. CDR3 length: 14 amino acids. Here the CDR3 reads CASSLRAGANVLTF. The CDR3 DNA sequence: TGTGCCAGCAGTTTGAGGGCTGGGGCCAACGTCCTGACTTTC.

This clonotype was seen repeatedly, ten times or more. The V and J genes are TRBV30 and TRBJ2-1; 13 nucleotides line up with TRBD2. The CDR3 consists of 15 residues. V trimming: 1 base; J trimming: 8 bases; junction bases outside the gene matches: 5. The V gene's germline CDR1 is GTSNPN and CDR2 SVGIG (reference sequence). The CDR3 spells CAWSDGTSGVDEQFF. CDR3 sequence (DNA): TGTGCCTGGAGTGACGGGACTAGCGGGGTCGATGAGCAGTTCTTC.

The sample holds a few counts of this clonotype. The gene calls are TRBV29-1 and TRBJ1-2; D is unresolved. Trimming pared 7 bases from V and 8 bases from J, leaving 17 bases between. This CDR3 has 12 residues. Per germline, CDR1 SQVTM and CDR2 ANQGSEA. CDR3 DNA sequence: TGCAGCGACGGACCTGAAGAAGGCGGCTACACCTTC. It encodes CSDGPEEGGYTF.